The 19 T cell receptor beta chains below were found in one sample sequenced in a study of T cell clones after liver transplantation. TCRdb's copy holds only in-frame clones and misses some; the assay was immunoSEQ multiplex PCR. The top ten clones hold under 0.6% of a sample with roughly 80,000 clones, around four fifths of them seen once. Sample: CD4+ T cells from blood, taken roughly 3.5 years after liver transplant. The source is a human patient who received a liver transplant. Some T cells could come from the graft donor.

V usage is TRBV7-8 and J usage is TRBJ1-5; D is undetermined. CDR1 is SGHVS and CDR2 is FQNEAQ in the germline V gene. The CDR3 is 16 amino acids. With 1 base removed from V and 0 bases from J, the gap between germline ends came to 10 bases. CDR3 sequence reads: CASSLEGHYSNQPQHF. Written as DNA, the CDR3 is TGTGCCAGCAGCTTAGAAGGGCATTATAGCAATCAGCCCCAGCATTTT.

The chain links TRBV28 to TRBJ1-4; no definite D call. V was shortened by 6 bases and J by 0 bases, with 11 bases between the two germline ends. Per germline, CDR1 MDHEN and CDR2 SYDVKM. This CDR3 is built from 15 residues. Written as DNA, the CDR3 is TGTGCCAGCAGGCGCCCCCTCGCAACTAATGAAAAACTGTTTTTT. As protein: CASRRPLATNEKLFF.

This clone was seen once. The CDR3 DNA reads as TGTGCCAGCAGTACCAACCGACAGGGGAAGGGCACTGAAGCTTTCTTT. The encoded protein is CASSTNRQGKGTEAFF. The gene calls are TRBV27 and TRBJ1-1; 8 positions agree with TRBD1. V was clipped by 5 bases and J by 4 bases; unmatched bases: 12. The length of the CDR3 is 16 residues. Germline lookup yields CDR1 MNHEY and CDR2 SMNVEV (reference sequence).

This clone was counted a few times. V usage is TRBV5-6 and J usage is TRBJ1-1; D not certain. This CDR3 spans 15 amino acids. Germline lookup yields CDR1 SGHDT and CDR2 YYEEEE. V was shortened by 0 bases and J by 2 bases, with 11 bases between the two germline ends. As DNA, the CDR3 is TGTGCCAGCAGCTTGGGGACCTTCTCTAACACTGAAGCTTTCTTT. It is translated as CASSLGTFSNTEAFF. Together with reference TRBV5-6 and TRBJ1-1, the CDR3 gives the full variable domain: DAGVTQSPTHLIKTRGQQVTLRCSPKSGHDTVSWYQQALGQGPQFIFQYYEEEERQRGNFPDRFSGHQFPNYSSELNVNALLLGDSALYLCASSLGTFSNTEAFFGQGTRLTVV.

This clone has just one count. This chain links TRBV7-6 with TRBJ2-1, with 9 bases that match TRBD2. Trimming cost V 2 bases and J 7 bases; bases outside gene matches: 9. The CDR3 sequence is 16 residues long. Germline lookup yields CDR1 SGHVS and CDR2 FNYEAQ. CDR3 in amino acids: CASSLLRGRAGNEQFF. In DNA, the CDR3 is TGTGCCAGCAGCTTACTCCGCGGGAGGGCCGGAAATGAGCAGTTCTTC.

The rearrangement links TRBV7-9 to TRBJ2-2; 8 bases are shared with TRBD2. There are 16 residues in the CDR3. J gave up 3 bases and V 6 bases, and 9 bases lay outside the gene matches. Germline loops: CDR1 SEHNR, CDR2 FQNEAQ (reference sequence). CDR3 in amino acids: CASSFGTSRYTGELFF. CDR3 nucleotide sequence: TGTGCCAGCAGTTTCGGGACTAGTCGGTACACCGGGGAGCTGTTTTTT. The full variable domain, with the rest looked up from reference TRBV7-9 and TRBJ2-2, is DTGVSQNPRHKITKRGQNVTFRCDPISEHNRLYWYRQTLGQGPEFLTYFQNEAQLEKSRLLSDRFSAERPKGSFSTLEIQRTEQGDSAMYLCASSFGTSRYTGELFFGEGSRLTVL.

This chain joins TRBV7-6 and TRBJ1-1; no reliable D call. V was cut by 2 bases and J by 1 base, with 5 bases left in between. The CDR3 has 13 amino acids. CDR1 SGHVS and CDR2 FNYEAQ come from the germline V gene. CDR3 sequence (DNA): TGTGCCAGCAGCTTAACCCAGAACACTGAAGCTTTCTTT. Translated: CASSLTQNTEAFF.

The chain joins TRBV28 to TRBJ1-1, with D unresolved. The CDR3 has 14 residues. The ends were cut back, 3 bases at V and 4 bases at J, with 12 bases in the middle. CDR1 and CDR2 (germline): MDHEN, SYDVKM. This CDR3 reads CASSFRVRVTEAFF. The CDR3 DNA reads as TGTGCCAGCAGTTTTAGGGTGAGGGTCACTGAAGCTTTCTTT.

The CDR3 nucleotides read TGTGCCAGCACCAGGGGAGGCGTCCGGAATCAGCCCCAGCATTTT. The encoded protein is CASTRGGVRNQPQHF. The gene calls are TRBV28 and TRBJ1-5; TRBD1 might be the D (6 bases). The CDR3 runs 15 residues. Per the germline V gene, CDR1 is MDHEN and CDR2 is SYDVKM. The ends were cut back, 7 bases at V and 4 bases at J, with 17 bases in the middle. The entire variable domain, with the rest obtained from reference TRBV28 and TRBJ1-5, is as follows: DVKVTQSSRYLVKRTGEKVFLECVQDMDHENMFWYRQDPGLGLRLIYFSYDVKMKEKGDIPEGYSVSREKKERFSLILESASTNQTSMYLCASTRGGVRNQPQHFGDGTRLSIL.

The rearrangement joins TRBV7-2 to TRBJ2-2; 7 bases agree with TRBD2. Trimming cost V 7 bases and J 6 bases; bases outside gene matches: 14. Germline CDR1 reads SGHTA; CDR2 reads FQGNSA. CDR3 size: 16 residues. CDR3 loop: CASNRGGLALPGELFF. For the CDR3, the DNA is TGTGCCAGCAACCGGGGAGGGCTAGCCCTACCCGGGGAGCTGTTTTTT. The whole variable domain, remainder taken from reference TRBV7-2 and TRBJ2-2, is GAGVSQSPSNKVTEKGKDVELRCDPISGHTALYWYRQSLGQGLEFLIYFQGNSAPDKSGLPSDRFSAERTGGSVSTLTIQRTQQEDSAVYLCASNRGGLALPGELFFGEGSRLTVL.

The chain combines TRBV7-2 with TRBJ1-4, with D possibly TRBD1 on 5 matching bases. V shed 5 bases and J shed 0 bases, with 13 bases lying between them. The V gene's germline CDR1 is SGHTA and CDR2 FQGNSA. This CDR3 has 16 residues. The DNA for the CDR3 is TGTGCCAGCAGCCGGGGGGGGTTTGCAACTAATGAAAAACTGTTTTTT. This gives the protein CASSRGGFATNEKLFF. The full variable domain, rest sourced from reference TRBV7-2 and TRBJ1-4, is GAGVSQSPSNKVTEKGKDVELRCDPISGHTALYWYRQSLGQGLEFLIYFQGNSAPDKSGLPSDRFSAERTGGSVSTLTIQRTQQEDSAVYLCASSRGGFATNEKLFFGSGTQLSVL.

This clone showed up just a few times. This rearrangement joins TRBV5-1 to TRBJ1-5, with D tentatively TRBD1 (5 bases). Trimming pared 2 bases from V and 7 bases from J, leaving 10 bases between. Germline V gene lookup returns CDR1 SGHRS and CDR2 YFSETQ. This CDR3 comprises 13 residues. The CDR3 is CASSFLGGQPQHF. CDR3 DNA sequence: TGCGCCAGCAGCTTTCTCGGGGGGCAGCCCCAGCATTTT.

With respect to this clone: Germline is not matched at one junction end, which may reflect a read error. The V gene is TRBV5-4, the J gene TRBJ2-1; TRBD1 might be the D (6 bases). This CDR3 contains 14 residues. The germline V gene encodes CDR1 SGHNT and CDR2 YYREEE (reference sequence). This chain's CDR3 is CASGFSGGLDEQFF. CDR3 bases: TGTGCCAGCGGCTTCTCTGGGGGCTTAGATGAGCAGTTCTTC. The full variable domain, completed using reference TRBV5-4 and TRBJ2-1, is ETGVTQSPTHLIKTRGQQVTLRCSSQSGHNTVSWYQQALGQGPQFIFQYYREEENGRGNFPPRFSGLQFPNYSSELNVNALELDDSALYLCASGFSGGLDEQFFGPGTRLTVL.

V and J are TRBV6-1 and TRBJ2-7; D unresolved. Trimming cost V 5 bases and J 0 bases, with 2 bases left between them. CDR1 and CDR2 from the germline V gene are MNHNS and SASEGT. The CDR3 contains 11 residues. In DNA, the CDR3 is TGTGCCAGCAGTCACTCCTACGAGCAGTACTTC. Its translation is CASSHSYEQYF.

This rearrangement joins TRBV19 to TRBJ2-3; D is possibly TRBD2 (6 bases). Trimming cost V 5 bases and J 5 bases, with 17 bases left between them. The CDR3 has 15 amino acids. Looked up from germline, CDR1 is LNHDA and CDR2 is SQIVND (reference sequence). CDR3: CASSPRTPGLDTQYF. CDR3 nucleotide sequence: TGTGCCAGTAGTCCCCGCACTCCGGGACTAGATACGCAGTATTTT.

As to this clone: At the DNA level, this CDR3 is encoded by other sequences in the same sample as well. The chain links TRBV19 to TRBJ2-2; no definite D call. Between the trimmed V and J ends, which lost 2 bases and 1 base, there was a span of 8 bases. CDR1 and CDR2 from the germline V gene are LNHDA and SQIVND (reference sequence). CDR3 length: 15 amino acids. CDR3 bases: TGTGCCAGTAGTATAAACAGCTTGAACACCGGGGAGCTGTTTTTT. As protein: CASSINSLNTGELFF. The whole variable domain, filled in from reference TRBV19 and TRBJ2-2, reads DGGITQSPKYLFRKEGQNVTLSCEQNLNHDAMYWYRQDPGQGLRLIYYSQIVNDFQKGDIAEGYSVSREKKESFPLTVTSAQKNPTAFYLCASSINSLNTGELFFGEGSRLTVL.

The chain employs TRBV19 and TRBJ1-3; no reliable D call. Trimming took 5 bases from V and 0 from J, leaving 11 bases between them. Germline-derived CDR1 and CDR2 are LNHDA and SQIVND (reference sequence). This CDR3 has 15 residues. CDR3 sequence reads: CASSQSGLSGNTIYF. The DNA of the CDR3 is TGTGCCAGTAGTCAATCAGGTCTCTCTGGAAACACCATATATTTT.

The V call is TRBV27, the J call TRBJ2-4; D not resolved. V shed 1 base and J shed 5 bases, with 9 bases lying between them. Germline V gene lookup returns CDR1 MNHEY and CDR2 SMNVEV (reference sequence). The CDR3 extends over 14 amino acids. CDR3 sequence reads: CASSLWVRENIQYF. The CDR3 region has the DNA TGTGCCAGCAGTTTATGGGTCAGAGAAAACATTCAGTACTTC.

A note on this clone: One end of the junction varies from germline; a read error may be responsible. The J gene is TRBJ2-2, the V gene TRBV7-7; D gene uncertain. This CDR3 contains 17 residues. From germline, CDR1 is SSHAT and CDR2 FNYEAQ (reference sequence). Here the CDR3 DNA reads TGTGCTAGCAGCTTCTCAGAGGATCACTCGAACACCGGGGAGCTGTTTTTT. Protein: CASSFSEDHSNTGELFF.